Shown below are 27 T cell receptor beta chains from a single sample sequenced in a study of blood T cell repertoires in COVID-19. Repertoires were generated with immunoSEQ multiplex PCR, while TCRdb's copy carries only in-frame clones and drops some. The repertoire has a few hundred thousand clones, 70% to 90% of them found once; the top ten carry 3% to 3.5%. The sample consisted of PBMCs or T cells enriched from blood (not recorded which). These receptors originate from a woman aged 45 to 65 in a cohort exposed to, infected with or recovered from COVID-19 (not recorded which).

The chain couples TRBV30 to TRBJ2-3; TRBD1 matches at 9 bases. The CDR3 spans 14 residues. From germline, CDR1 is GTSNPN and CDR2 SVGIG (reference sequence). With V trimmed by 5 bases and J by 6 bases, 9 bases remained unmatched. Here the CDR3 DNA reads TGTGCCTGGGGGGCGGGACAGGGAGTGGATACGCAGTATTTT. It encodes CAWGAGQGVDTQYF.

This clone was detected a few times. This CDR3 reads CASSYTPAGSDSPLHF. CDR3 DNA sequence: TGTGCCAGCAGTTACACCCCAGCAGGGTCTGATTCACCCCTCCACTTT. The chain has TRBV6-2 or TRBV6-3 and TRBJ1-6, with a weak D call TRBD1 (5 bases). The CDR3 sequence is 16 residues long. The V end lost 2 bases, the J end lost 8 bases, and 16 bases lay between the germline ends. Germline-derived CDR1 and CDR2 are MNHEY and SVGEGT.

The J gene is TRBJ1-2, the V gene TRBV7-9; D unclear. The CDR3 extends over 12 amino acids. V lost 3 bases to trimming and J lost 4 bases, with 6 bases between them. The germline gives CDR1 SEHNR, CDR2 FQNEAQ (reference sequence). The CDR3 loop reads CASSFLFYGYTF. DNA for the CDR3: TGTGCCAGCAGCTTCTTATTCTATGGCTACACCTTC.

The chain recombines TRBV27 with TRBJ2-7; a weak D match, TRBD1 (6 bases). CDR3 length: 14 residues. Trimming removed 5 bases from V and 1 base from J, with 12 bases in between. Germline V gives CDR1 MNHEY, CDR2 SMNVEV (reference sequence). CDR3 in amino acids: CASSRPDRSYEQYF. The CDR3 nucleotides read TGTGCCAGCAGTCGCCCTGACAGGTCCTACGAGCAGTACTTC.

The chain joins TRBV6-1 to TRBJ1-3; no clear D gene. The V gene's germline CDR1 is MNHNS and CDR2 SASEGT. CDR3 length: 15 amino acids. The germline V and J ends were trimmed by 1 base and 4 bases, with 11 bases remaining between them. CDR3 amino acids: CASSEEEAAGNTIYF. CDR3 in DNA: TGTGCCAGCAGTGAAGAGGAGGCAGCAGGAAACACCATATATTTT.

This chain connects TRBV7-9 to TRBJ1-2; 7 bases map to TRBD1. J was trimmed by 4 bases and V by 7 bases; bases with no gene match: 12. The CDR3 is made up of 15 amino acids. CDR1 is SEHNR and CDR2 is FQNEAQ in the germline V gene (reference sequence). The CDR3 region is CASTHPLDRVYGYTF. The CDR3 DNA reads TGTGCCAGCACCCACCCTCTCGACAGGGTCTATGGCTACACCTTC.

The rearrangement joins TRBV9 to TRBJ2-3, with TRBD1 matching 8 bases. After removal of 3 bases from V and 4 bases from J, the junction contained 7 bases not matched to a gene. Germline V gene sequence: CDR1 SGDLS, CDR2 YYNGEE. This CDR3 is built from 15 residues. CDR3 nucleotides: TGTGCCAGCAGCGGACGACAGGGGATCGCAGATACGCAGTATTTT. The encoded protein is CASSGRQGIADTQYF.

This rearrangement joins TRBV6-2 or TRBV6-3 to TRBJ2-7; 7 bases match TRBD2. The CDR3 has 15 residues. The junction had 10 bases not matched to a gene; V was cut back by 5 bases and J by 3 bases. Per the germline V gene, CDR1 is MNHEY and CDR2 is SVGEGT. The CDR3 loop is CASSLNGGLGYEQYF. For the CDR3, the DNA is TGTGCCAGCAGTCTAAATGGTGGACTAGGCTACGAGCAGTACTTC.

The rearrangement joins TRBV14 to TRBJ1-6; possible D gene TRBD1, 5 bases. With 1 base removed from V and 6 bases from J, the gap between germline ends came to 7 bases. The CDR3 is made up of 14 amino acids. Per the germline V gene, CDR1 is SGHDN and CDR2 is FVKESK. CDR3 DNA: TGTGCCAGCAGCCAAGGACAGTTTAATTCACCCCTCCACTTT. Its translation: CASSQGQFNSPLHF.

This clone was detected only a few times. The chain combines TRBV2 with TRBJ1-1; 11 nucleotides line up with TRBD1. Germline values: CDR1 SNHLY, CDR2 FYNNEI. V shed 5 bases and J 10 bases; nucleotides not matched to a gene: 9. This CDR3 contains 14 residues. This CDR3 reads CASSQGQGVSGAFF. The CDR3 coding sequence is TGTGCCAGCAGTCAGGGACAGGGGGTCTCGGGAGCTTTCTTT.

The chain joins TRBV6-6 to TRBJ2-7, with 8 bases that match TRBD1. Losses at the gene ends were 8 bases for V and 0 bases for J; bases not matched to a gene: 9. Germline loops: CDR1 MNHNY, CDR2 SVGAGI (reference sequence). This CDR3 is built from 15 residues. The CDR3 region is CASRTGGTTSYEQYF. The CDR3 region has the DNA TGTGCCAGCCGCACAGGGGGGACAACCTCCTACGAGCAGTACTTC.

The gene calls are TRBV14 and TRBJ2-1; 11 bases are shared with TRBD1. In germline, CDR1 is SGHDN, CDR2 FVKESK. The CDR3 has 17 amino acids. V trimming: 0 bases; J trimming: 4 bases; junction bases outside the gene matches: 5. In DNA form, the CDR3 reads TGTGCCAGCAGCCAAGACCCGGGACAGGGGGGGTACAATGAGCAGTTCTTC. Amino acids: CASSQDPGQGGYNEQFF.

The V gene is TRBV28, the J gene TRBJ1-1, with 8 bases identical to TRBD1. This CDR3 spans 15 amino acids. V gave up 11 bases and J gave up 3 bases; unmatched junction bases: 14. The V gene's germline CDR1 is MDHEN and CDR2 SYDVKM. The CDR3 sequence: CAAGEGGQAYTEAFF. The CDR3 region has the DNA TGTGCCGCGGGGGAGGGGGGACAGGCCTACACTGAAGCTTTCTTT.

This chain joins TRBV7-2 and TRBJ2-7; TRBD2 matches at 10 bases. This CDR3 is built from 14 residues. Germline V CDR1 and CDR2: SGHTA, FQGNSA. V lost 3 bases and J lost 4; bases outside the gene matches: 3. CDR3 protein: CASSFERGGYEQYF. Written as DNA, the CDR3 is TGTGCCAGCAGCTTTGAGCGGGGGGGATACGAGCAGTACTTC.

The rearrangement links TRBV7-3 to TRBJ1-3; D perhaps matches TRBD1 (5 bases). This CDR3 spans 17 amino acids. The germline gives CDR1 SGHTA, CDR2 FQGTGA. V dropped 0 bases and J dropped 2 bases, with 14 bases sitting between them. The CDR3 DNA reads TGTGCCAGCAGCTTAACGTGGGTTACGGGGGCTGGAAACACCATATATTTT. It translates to CASSLTWVTGAGNTIYF.

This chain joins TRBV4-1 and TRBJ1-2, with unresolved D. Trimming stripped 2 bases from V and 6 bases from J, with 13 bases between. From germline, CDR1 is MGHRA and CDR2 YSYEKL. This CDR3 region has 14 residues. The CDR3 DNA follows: TGCGCCAGCAGCCAAATCCGGGTTGCGGATGGCTACACCTTC. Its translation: CASSQIRVADGYTF.

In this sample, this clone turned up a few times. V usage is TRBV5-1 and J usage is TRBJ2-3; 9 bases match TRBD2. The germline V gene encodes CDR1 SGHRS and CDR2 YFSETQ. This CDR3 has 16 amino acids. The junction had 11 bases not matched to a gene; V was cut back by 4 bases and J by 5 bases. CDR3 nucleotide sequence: TGCGCCAGCAGCCCACCGGCGGGGGGGCAGGGAGATACGCAGTATTTT. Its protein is CASSPPAGGQGDTQYF. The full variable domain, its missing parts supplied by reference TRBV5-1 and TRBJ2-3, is KAGVTQTPRYLIKTRGQQVTLSCSPISGHRSVSWYQQTPGQGLQFLFEYFSETQRNKGNFPGRFSGRQFSNSRSEMNVSTLELGDSALYLCASSPPAGGQGDTQYFGPGTRLTVL.

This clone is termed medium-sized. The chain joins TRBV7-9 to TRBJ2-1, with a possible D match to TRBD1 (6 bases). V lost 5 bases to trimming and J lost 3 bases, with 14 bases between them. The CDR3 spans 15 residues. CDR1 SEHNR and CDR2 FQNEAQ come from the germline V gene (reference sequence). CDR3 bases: TGTGCCAGCAGCCTCGCCGACAGGTACTACAATGAGCAGTTCTTC. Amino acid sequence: CASSLADRYYNEQFF.

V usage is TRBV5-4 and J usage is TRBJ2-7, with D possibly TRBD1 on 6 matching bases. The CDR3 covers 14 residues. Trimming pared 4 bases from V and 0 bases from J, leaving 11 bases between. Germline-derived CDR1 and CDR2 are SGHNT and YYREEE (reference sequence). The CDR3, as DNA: TGTGCCAGCAGCCCCGAACAGGGCTCCTACGAGCAGTACTTC. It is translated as CASSPEQGSYEQYF.

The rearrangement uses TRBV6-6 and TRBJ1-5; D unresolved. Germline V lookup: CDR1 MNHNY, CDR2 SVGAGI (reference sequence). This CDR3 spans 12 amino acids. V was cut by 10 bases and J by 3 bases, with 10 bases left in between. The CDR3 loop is CAIGRANQPQHF. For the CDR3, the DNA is TGTGCCATCGGGCGGGCCAATCAGCCCCAGCATTTT.

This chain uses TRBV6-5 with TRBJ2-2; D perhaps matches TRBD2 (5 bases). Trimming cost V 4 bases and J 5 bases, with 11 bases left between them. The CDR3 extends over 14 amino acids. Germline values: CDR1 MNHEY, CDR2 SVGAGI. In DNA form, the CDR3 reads TGTGCCAGCAGTTTCCGGGAAAATACCGGGGAGCTGTTTTTT. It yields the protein CASSFRENTGELFF.

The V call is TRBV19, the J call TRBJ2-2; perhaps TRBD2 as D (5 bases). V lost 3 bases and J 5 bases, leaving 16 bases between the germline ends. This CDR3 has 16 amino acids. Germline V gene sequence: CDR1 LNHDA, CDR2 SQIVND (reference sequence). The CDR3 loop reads CASSIYSGGGTGELFF. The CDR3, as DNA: TGTGCCAGTAGTATTTATTCCGGAGGCGGGACCGGGGAGCTGTTTTTT.

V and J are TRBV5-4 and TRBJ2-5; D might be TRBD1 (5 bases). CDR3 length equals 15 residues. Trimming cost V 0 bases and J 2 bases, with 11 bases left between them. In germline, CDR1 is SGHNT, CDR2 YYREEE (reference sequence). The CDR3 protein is CASSLASSGQETQYF. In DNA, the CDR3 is TGTGCCAGCAGCTTGGCTTCTTCAGGGCAAGAGACCCAGTACTTC.

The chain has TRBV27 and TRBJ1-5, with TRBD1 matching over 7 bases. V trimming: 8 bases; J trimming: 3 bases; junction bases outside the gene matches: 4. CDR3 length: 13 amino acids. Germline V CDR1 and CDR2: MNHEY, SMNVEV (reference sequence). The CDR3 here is CASGRGHNQPQHF. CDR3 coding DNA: TGTGCCAGCGGTAGGGGGCACAATCAGCCCCAGCATTTT.

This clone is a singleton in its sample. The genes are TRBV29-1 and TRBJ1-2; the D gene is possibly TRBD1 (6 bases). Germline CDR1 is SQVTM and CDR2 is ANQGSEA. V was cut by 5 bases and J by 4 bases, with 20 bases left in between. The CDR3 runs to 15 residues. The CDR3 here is CSVQQGRGFGYGYTF. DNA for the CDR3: TGCAGCGTTCAACAGGGACGCGGTTTCGGCTATGGCTACACCTTC.

In DNA, the CDR3 is TGTGCCAGCTCACCACAGCCGATTCCCAATAATTCACCCCTCCACTTT. It yields the protein CASSPQPIPNNSPLHF. The V gene is TRBV18, the J gene TRBJ1-6; no reliable D call. Germline-derived CDR1 and CDR2 are KGHSH and LQKENI. There are 16 residues in the CDR3. V lost 1 base and J 5 bases, leaving 12 bases between the germline ends.

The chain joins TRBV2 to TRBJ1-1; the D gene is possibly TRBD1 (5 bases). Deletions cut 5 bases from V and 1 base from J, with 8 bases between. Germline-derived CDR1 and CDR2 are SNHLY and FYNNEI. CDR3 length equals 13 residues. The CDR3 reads CASSQGSNTEAFF. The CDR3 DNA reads TGTGCCAGCAGTCAGGGATCGAACACTGAAGCTTTCTTT.